This is a list of T cell receptor beta chains from one sample in a study of cytomegalovirus exposure and HLA in healthy donors. TCRdb's copy holds only in-frame clones and misses some; the assay was immunoSEQ multiplex PCR. The sample lists about 190,000 clones; approximately 81% were seen once. The sample taken for sequencing was PBMCs. These receptors were obtained from a woman aged 18 to 35 in good health and CMV-seropositive. CDR3s include the opening cysteine and the closing phenylalanine or tryptophan. A D gene is named only where the DNA matches it firmly. The listing skips clone size in some rows; elsewhere it reads once, few, many or a size class.

TRBV18	TRBJ2-7	-	-	CASSPLQGGHEQYF	TGTGCCAGCTCACCACTTCAGGGGGGTCACGAGCAGTACTTC
TRBV6-5	TRBJ1-6	-	-	CASGSQNSPLHF	TGTGCCAGCGGGAGTCAGAATTCACCCCTCCACTTT
TRBV19	TRBJ2-5	-	TRBD2	CASSISTGGRGTQYF	TGTGCCAGTAGTATATCAACGGGGGGAAGAGGGACCCAGTACTTC
TRBV5-6	TRBJ2-1	once	-	CASSPRPWSSYNEQFF	TGTGCCAGCAGCCCCCGACCATGGAGCTCCTACAATGAGCAGTTCTTC
TRBV19	TRBJ1-1	-	-	CASIIPGLDTEAFF	TGTGCCAGTATCATACCGGGGTTAGACACTGAAGCTTTCTTT
TRBV5-1	TRBJ2-6	-	-	CASSLSGAGANVLTF	TGCGCCAGCAGCTTATCAGGGGCTGGGGCCAACGTCCTGACTTTC
TRBV7-9	TRBJ2-7	-	TRBD1	CASSHPTGGEIYEQYF	TGTGCCAGCAGCCACCCGACAGGGGGCGAGATCTACGAGCAGTACTTC
TRBV6-1	TRBJ2-5	-	-	CASRQGVQETQYF	TGTGCCAGCAGACAAGGGGTTCAAGAGACCCAGTACTTC
TRBV11-2	TRBJ1-6	once	-	CASSLDVGNSPLHF	TGTGCCAGCAGCCTCGACGTCGGGAATTCACCCCTCCACTTT
TRBV5-1	TRBJ1-1	-	-	CASSSNPGVTEAFF	TGCGCCAGCAGCTCAAACCCCGGGGTCACTGAAGCTTTCTTT
TRBV5-1	TRBJ2-3	-	-	CASSGLDSVSSTDTQYF	TGCGCCAGCAGCGGACTGGACAGTGTATCTAGCACAGATACGCAGTATTTT
TRBV28	TRBJ1-5	few	TRBD1	CAVGIGVGLRQGSIMGLSQPQHF	TGTGCCGTCGGTATTGGGGTTGGGTTACGACAGGGGTCGATTATGGGGCTATCTCAGCCCCAGCATTTT
TRBV28	TRBJ2-2	-	-	CASITGTNTGELFF	TGTGCCAGCATAACAGGGACGAACACCGGGGAGCTGTTTTTT
TRBV25-1	TRBJ2-6	once	-	CASSERRGEGANVLTF	TGTGCCAGCAGCGAAAGGCGGGGTGAGGGGGCCAACGTCCTGACTTTC
TRBV27	TRBJ2-5	-	-	CASSLWRGSQETQYF	TGTGCCAGCAGTCTGTGGAGGGGATCTCAAGAGACCCAGTACTTC
TRBV11-2	TRBJ2-2	-	-	CASSLVQKNTGELFF	TGTGCCAGCAGCTTAGTTCAGAAGAACACCGGGGAGCTGTTTTTT
TRBV10-3	TRBJ1-4	-	TRBD1	CAISEPDRGPPGGEKLFF	TGTGCCATCAGTGAGCCGGACAGGGGGCCGCCAGGAGGTGAAAAACTGTTTTTT
TRBV11-2	TRBJ2-1	-	TRBD2	CASSPWTSGGLGGGEQFF	TGTGCCAGCAGCCCTTGGACTAGCGGGGGGCTGGGAGGTGGTGAGCAGTTCTTC
TRBV5-1	TRBJ2-1	few	TRBD2	CASSLAGGTSVGEQFF	TGCGCCAGCAGCTTGGCCGGGGGAACTAGCGTAGGTGAGCAGTTCTTC
TRBV9	TRBJ1-5	few	-	CASSVAGSNQPQHF	TGTGCCAGCAGCGTAGCAGGGAGCAATCAGCCCCAGCATTTT
TRBV7-8	TRBJ1-2	once	-	CATPREGDGYTF	TGTGCCACCCCCCGCGAGGGGGATGGCTACACCTTC
TRBV5-1	TRBJ1-2	once	TRBD1	CASSGGQGIAGYTF	TGCGCCAGCAGCGGGGGACAGGGGATAGCTGGCTACACCTTC
TRBV7-9	TRBJ1-2	-	-	CASSLVRHGYTF	TGTGCCAGCAGCTTAGTGAGGCATGGCTACACCTTC
TRBV7-9	TRBJ2-7	-	-	CASSLAGDTYEQYF	TGTGCCAGCAGCTTAGCGGGCGACACCTACGAGCAGTACTTC
TRBV7-6	TRBJ1-2	-	-	CASSPLALAGGYTF	TGTGCCAGCAGCCCCCTTGCGTTGGCGGGCGGCTACACCTTC
TRBV4-2	TRBJ2-3	-	TRBD2	CASSHVSGTTTDTQYF	TGTGCCAGCAGCCACGTCTCCGGGACTACCACAGATACGCAGTATTTT
TRBV6-1	TRBJ2-1	-	TRBD2	CASSLAGDYNEQFF	TGTGCCAGCAGCTTAGCGGGGGACTACAATGAGCAGTTCTTC
TRBV2	TRBJ1-4	few	-	CASSLPGTQNEKLFF	TGTGCCAGCAGTCTGCCCGGGACACAGAATGAAAAACTGTTTTTT
TRBV19	TRBJ2-5	-	TRBD1	CASTNGPIDRGGETQYF	TGTGCCAGTACCAATGGCCCTATTGACAGGGGAGGAGAGACCCAGTACTTC
TRBV5-1	TRBJ2-3	-	-	CASSLEGVRDTQYF	TGCGCCAGCAGCTTGGAGGGGGTCCGAGATACGCAGTATTTT
TRBV5-4	TRBJ2-7	few	TRBD2	CASSPGLAATYEQYF	TGTGCCAGCAGCCCCGGACTAGCGGCCACCTACGAGCAGTACTTC
TRBV30	TRBJ2-3	-	-	CAWARDTDTQYF	TGTGCCTGGGCCCGGGACACAGATACGCAGTATTTT
TRBV6-1	TRBJ2-5	-	-	CASSLRGPGETQYF	TGTGCCAGCAGCCTCCGCGGCCCCGGGGAGACCCAGTACTTC
TRBV2	TRBJ2-1	-	-	CASRPGRSANEQFF	TGTGCCAGCAGACCAGGGAGGTCCGCCAATGAGCAGTTCTTC
TRBV4-1	TRBJ2-1	-	TRBD2	CASSQLGLASNEQFF	TGCGCCAGCAGCCAACTTGGACTAGCGTCCAATGAGCAGTTCTTC
TRBV11-2	TRBJ2-3	-	TRBD2	CASSRSGGALTDTQYF	TGTGCCAGCAGTCGATCCGGGGGGGCCCTCACAGATACGCAGTATTTT
TRBV7-6	TRBJ2-7	-	TRBD1	CASSSLDRAEQYF	TGTGCCAGCAGCTCCCTGGACAGGGCCGAGCAGTACTTC